One and the same sample provided the 32 T cell receptor beta chains below, sequenced in a study of CD8+CD57+ T cells in acquired aplastic anemia. Genomic DNA served as template for TCR beta VDJ and CDR3 profiling. MiXCR, run by TCRdb on the reads, gives a single entry per CDR3 protein. The table lists hundreds of thousands of distinct CDR3 sequences, 65% to 80% of them singletons. Sequencing was done on a sample of sorted CD4+, CD8+, or CD8+CD57+ T cells (not recorded which) from PBMCs. The origin of the receptors is a human donor in good health, serving as a control.

This clonotype was counted between two and nine times. The V call is TRBV24-1, the J call TRBJ1-2; TRBD1 might be the D (6 bases). In germline, CDR1 is KGHDR, CDR2 SFDVKD. This CDR3 is 11 amino acids long. With 4 bases removed from V and 8 bases from J, the gap between germline ends came to 7 bases. This CDR3 is CATSDQGGYTF. Written as DNA, the CDR3 is TGTGCCACCAGTGACCAGGGGGGCTACACCTTC.

This clonotype was counted at least ten times. This rearrangement joins TRBV7-9 to TRBJ2-6; D is undetermined. CDR1 SEHNR and CDR2 FQNEAQ come from the germline V gene (reference sequence). V was pared by 3 bases and J by 1 base, with 10 bases between. The CDR3 totals 16 residues. DNA of the CDR3: TGTGCCAGCAGCTTGCGACCTATGTCTGGGGCCAACGTCCTGACTTTC. It codes for CASSLRPMSGANVLTF. Combining the CDR3 with reference TRBV7-9 and TRBJ2-6 gives the whole variable domain DTGVSQNPRHKITKRGQNVTFRCDPISEHNRLYWYRQTLGQGPEFLTYFQNEAQLEKSRLLSDRFSAERPKGSFSTLEIQRTEQGDSAMYLCASSLRPMSGANVLTFGAGSRLTVL.

V is TRBV25-1 and J is TRBJ1-2; D unclear. This CDR3 has 12 amino acids. Trimming took 7 bases from V and 0 from J, leaving 6 bases between them. CDR1 is MGHDK, CDR2 SYGVNS, per germline. CDR3 sequence (DNA): TGTGCCAGCAAAGTCCCTAACTATGGCTACACCTTC. This encodes CASKVPNYGYTF.

This clonotype was seen repeatedly, ten times or more. V is TRBV2 and J is TRBJ1-2, with unresolved D. Trimming left V 7 bases short and J 0 bases short, with 15 bases between. The CDR3 extends over 15 amino acids. Looked up from germline, CDR1 is SNHLY and CDR2 is FYNNEI. CDR3 sequence: CASTRWAATNYGYTF. CDR3 DNA: TGTGCCAGCACACGATGGGCAGCCACTAACTATGGCTACACCTTC. The variable domain in full, completed from reference TRBV2 and TRBJ1-2, reads EPEVTQTPSHQVTQMGQEVILRCVPISNHLYFYWYRQILGQKVEFLVSFYNNEISEKSEIFDDQFSVERPDGSNFTLKIRSTKLEDSAMYFCASTRWAATNYGYTFGSGTRLTVV.

A word on this clonotype: At one end the junction does not follow the germline gene, possibly because of a read error. This chain connects TRBV5-1 to TRBJ2-3; TRBD1 is a possible D gene (7 bases). The CDR3 contains 15 residues. The germline gives CDR1 SGHRS, CDR2 YFSETQ. The CDR3 DNA sequence: TGTGCCAGCAGGGGGGACAGTGTCAACACAGATACGCAGTATTTT. The encoded protein is CASRGDSVNTDTQYF.

The chain uses TRBV10-3 and TRBJ1-4; possibly TRBD1 for D (5 bases). The ends were cut back, 10 bases at V and 0 bases at J, with 15 bases in the middle. The CDR3 runs 15 residues. Germline V lookup: CDR1 ENHRY, CDR2 SYGVKD. In nucleotides, the CDR3 is TGTGCCAGCAAACCAGGGCCAACAACTAATGAAAAACTGTTTTTT. Amino acid sequence: CASKPGPTTNEKLFF.

This clonotype was counted between two and nine times. The V and J genes are TRBV10-3 and TRBJ1-2, with D perhaps matching TRBD1 (5 bases). CDR3 length: 18 amino acids. Trimming shortened V by 0 bases and J by 8 bases, and 25 bases separated the two germline ends. Germline CDR1 ENHRY, CDR2 SYGVKD. The chain's CDR3 is CAISESSYPWQGRRGYTF. CDR3 nucleotide sequence: TGTGCCATCAGTGAGTCTTCTTATCCGTGGCAGGGTAGAAGGGGCTACACCTTC.

The chain uses TRBV20-1 and TRBJ1-5; 9 bases are a match to TRBD1. The CDR3 is 15 amino acids. J lost 6 bases, V lost 4 bases, and 10 bases had no gene match. Germline V gene sequence: CDR1 DFQATT, CDR2 SNEGSKA (reference sequence). The CDR3 sequence is CSATGGQGGSQPQHF. Here the CDR3 DNA reads TGCAGTGCTACCGGGGGACAGGGAGGGTCTCAGCCCCAGCATTTT.

Of note for this clonotype: The germline gene is not matched at one end of the junction; a read error may be the cause. The chain carries TRBV12-3 or TRBV12-4 and TRBJ1-3; the D is unclear. The CDR3 runs 14 residues. CDR3 DNA: TGCGCCAGCATCCTGATCGGAGAGGGAAACACCATATATTTT. Amino acid sequence: CASILIGEGNTIYF.

This clonotype came up many times. This chain links TRBV7-3 with TRBJ1-3; possibly TRBD1 for D (6 bases). Trimming left V 4 bases short and J 7 bases short, with 11 bases between. Germline V lookup: CDR1 SGHTA, CDR2 FQGTGA. The CDR3 has 13 residues. The DNA of the CDR3 is TGTGCCAGCAGCTCGGACAGCTCGAACACCATATATTTT. Its protein is CASSSDSSNTIYF.

The rearrangement joins TRBV5-6 to TRBJ2-5; the D call may be TRBD1 or TRBD2 (6 bases each). The germline V and J ends were trimmed by 4 bases and 7 bases, with 14 bases remaining between them. Per germline, CDR1 SGHDT and CDR2 YYEEEE. The length of the CDR3 is 13 residues. The CDR3 coding sequence is TGTGCCAGCAGCCTGGAGGGGGTCGGGACCCAGTACTTC. Its protein product is CASSLEGVGTQYF.

The J gene is TRBJ2-7, the V gene TRBV2, with D perhaps matching TRBD2 (5 bases). V gave up 8 bases and J gave up 9 bases, with 20 bases separating them. This CDR3 has 13 amino acids. CDR1 is SNHLY and CDR2 is FYNNEI in the germline V gene. CDR3 coding DNA: TGTGCCAGCGGAACCGACCTAGCCGACACGCAGTACTTC. Amino acid sequence: CASGTDLADTQYF. Full variable domain (outside the CDR3, taken from reference TRBV2 and TRBJ2-7): EPEVTQTPSHQVTQMGQEVILRCVPISNHLYFYWYRQILGQKVEFLVSFYNNEISEKSEIFDDQFSVERPDGSNFTLKIRSTKLEDSAMYFCASGTDLADTQYFGPGTRLTVT.

This clonotype was observed a handful of times. The V and J genes are TRBV10-3 and TRBJ2-1, with TRBD1 identical over 8 bases. J lost 3 bases, V lost 6 bases, and 4 bases had no gene match. The CDR3 is 14 amino acids. Germline CDR1 and CDR2: ENHRY and SYGVKD. This CDR3 is CAISPTGDYNEQFF. The CDR3 DNA follows: TGTGCCATCAGCCCGACAGGGGACTACAATGAGCAGTTCTTC.

A note on this clonotype: An end of the junction differs from the germline gene, which may be a read error. This rearrangement joins TRBV20-1 to TRBJ2-1; 14 bases are shared with TRBD2. The germline gives CDR1 DFQATT, CDR2 SNEGSKA (reference sequence). The CDR3 runs 17 residues. The CDR3 bases are TGCAGTGCTAGCGGACTAGCGGGGGGCCGGTACTACAATGAGCAGTTTTTC. Translation: CSASGLAGGRYYNEQFF.

The V gene is TRBV9, the J gene TRBJ1-6; maybe TRBD1 (6 bases). V was trimmed by 1 base and J by 14 bases, leaving 22 bases between them. Germline V gives CDR1 SGDLS, CDR2 YYNGEE. The CDR3 covers 16 residues. The chain's CDR3 is CASSVFGGEQYSALHF. Written as DNA, the CDR3 is TGTGCCAGCAGCGTATTCGGGGGCGAGCAGTACTCCGCCCTCCACTTT.

The V and J genes are TRBV19 and TRBJ1-5; 7 bases are a match to TRBD1. Germline assignment: CDR1 LNHDA and CDR2 SQIVND (reference sequence). Trimming took 5 bases from V and 4 from J; bases not matched to a gene: 8. The CDR3 sequence is 15 residues long. The CDR3 DNA reads TGTGCCAGTAGTGGGGACAGCTTTACGAATCAGCCCCAGCATTTT. This sequence encodes CASSGDSFTNQPQHF.

This clonotype was picked up a small number of times. The junction does not match germline at one end; this may be a read error. The rearrangement joins TRBV2 to TRBJ2-5, with D tentatively TRBD2 (7 bases). Germline-derived CDR1 and CDR2 are SNHLY and FYNNEI. The CDR3 length is 14 residues. The CDR3 DNA follows: TGTGCCAACAGTGAGGGGGGAGGGAGAGAGACCCAGTACTTC. It translates to CANSEGGGRETQYF. Variable domain in full (rest from reference TRBV2 and TRBJ2-5): EPEVTQTPSHQVTQMGQEVILRCVPISNHLYFYWYRQILGQKVEFLVSFYNNEISEKSEIFDDQFSVERPDGSNFTLKIRSTKLEDSAMYFCANSEGGGRETQYFGPGTRLLVL.

Turning to this clonotype: This may arise from a read error, as a much more abundant clone is one base away. CDR3: CASSQGGRQEKLFF. The CDR3 DNA follows: TGTGCCAGCAGCCAAGGCGGGAGACAGGAAAAACTGTTTTTT. V is TRBV9 and J is TRBJ1-4, with D possibly matching TRBD1 (5 bases). Between the trimmed V and J ends, which lost 4 bases and 8 bases, there was a span of 15 bases. This CDR3 has 14 amino acids. The V gene's germline CDR1 is SGDLS and CDR2 YYNGEE.

This clonotype was detected a few times. The J gene is TRBJ1-5, the V gene TRBV4-2; D is undetermined. CDR1 and CDR2 from the germline V gene are LGHNA and YNFKEQ. The length of the CDR3 is 14 residues. Trimming removed 5 bases at V and 5 bases at J, with 13 bases between. CDR3 loop: CASSTAGSDQPQHF. The DNA of the CDR3 is TGTGCCAGCAGCACTGCGGGAAGCGATCAGCCCCAGCATTTT.

Comments on this clonotype: A much larger clonotype is one base distant, so this may be a read error. CDR3 loop: CASSQDTVQGLPSGYERYF. As DNA, the CDR3 is TGTGCCAGCAGCCAAGATACGGTTCAGGGCCTCCCTTCGGGTTACGAGCGGTACTTC. The chain links TRBV3-2 to TRBJ2-7; the DNA was not used to check the table's D call, TRBD2. TRBV3-2 is a listed pseudogene. The CDR3 runs 19 residues.

This clonotype was counted at least ten times. The V and J genes are TRBV24-1 and TRBJ2-6; D might be TRBD2 (6 bases). Germline CDR1 KGHDR, CDR2 SFDVKD. This CDR3 has 17 residues. V was cut by 1 base and J by 8 bases, with 17 bases left in between. The CDR3 nucleotides read TGTGCCACCAGTGATTTCGTCGTGGGGAGCGGGCCCAACGTCCTGACTTTC. Protein product: CATSDFVVGSGPNVLTF.

In its sample, this clonotype was seen a few times. This rearrangement joins TRBV20-1 to TRBJ1-2, with 8 bases aligning to TRBD1. Germline V CDR1 and CDR2: DFQATT, SNEGSKA (reference sequence). The V segment lost 4 bases and the J segment 0 bases; nucleotides outside the gene matches: 1. The CDR3 covers 13 residues. The CDR3 spells CSATGGANYGYTF. CDR3 sequence (DNA): TGCAGTGCTACAGGGGGCGCTAACTATGGCTACACCTTC.

The sample holds many counts of this clonotype. The DNA for the CDR3 is TGTGCCTGGGCCCGGGACAGGGCTAGCAATCAGCCCCAGCATTTT. Amino acids: CAWARDRASNQPQHF. The chain joins TRBV30 to TRBJ1-5; the match to TRBD1 covers 9 bases. This CDR3 region has 15 residues. The J segment lost 0 bases and the V segment lost 5 bases, leaving 5 bases of the junction unmatched. Germline CDR1 and CDR2: GTSNPN and SVGIG (reference sequence).

This chain uses TRBV12-3 or TRBV12-4 with TRBJ1-1, with no clear D. Between the trimmed V and J ends, which lost 5 bases and 6 bases, there was a span of 16 bases. The length of the CDR3 is 14 residues. The CDR3 DNA reads as TGTGCCAGCAGTGCAGAAGTCCGCGGGGCTGAAGCTTTCTTT. Its protein is CASSAEVRGAEAFF.

Remarks on this clonotype: This may be a read error: a much more frequent sequence differs by one nucleotide. V usage is TRBV20-1 and J usage is TRBJ2-1, with 7 bases aligning to TRBD2. The CDR3 contains 14 residues. The germline gives CDR1 DFQATT, CDR2 SNEGSKA (reference sequence). J gave up 10 bases and V 1 base, and 10 bases lay outside the gene matches. CDR3 loop: CSARGRGGTYEQFF. Written as DNA, the CDR3 is TGCAGTGCTAGAGGACGGGGAGGGACCTACGAGCAGTTCTTC.

As concerns this clonotype: Compared with germline, one end of the junction differs, possibly owing to a read error. The J gene is TRBJ2-3, the V gene TRBV5-1; D gene ambiguous. CDR1 is SGHRS and CDR2 is YFSETQ in the germline V gene. There are 12 residues in the CDR3. The CDR3 sequence: CASRPHWDTQYF. CDR3 coding DNA: TGCGCCAGCAGACCCCACTGGGATACTCAGTATTTT. Combining the CDR3 with reference TRBV5-1 and TRBJ2-3 gives the whole variable domain KAGVTQTPRYLIKTRGQQVTLSCSPISGHRSVSWYQQTPGQGLQFLFEYFSETQRNKGNFPGRFSGRQFSNSRSEMNVSTLELGDSALYLCASRPHWDTQYFGPGTRLTVL.

This chain joins TRBV20-1 and TRBJ1-5; maybe TRBD1 (5 bases). The CDR3 runs to 13 residues. The V end was cut by 5 bases, the J end by 11 bases, with 19 bases between. Germline CDR1 reads DFQATT; CDR2 reads SNEGSKA (reference sequence). The CDR3 loop reads CSAGGANEETQHF. CDR3 nucleotide sequence: TGCAGTGCTGGGGGTGCTAACGAGGAGACCCAGCATTTT.

CDR3 DNA: TGTGCCAGTACCCCTGGGGATACGGGGGCGTCCCTTTCCAATTCACCCCTCCACTTT. As protein: CASTPGDTGASLSNSPLHF. The chain has TRBV19 and TRBJ1-6; TRBD1 might be the D (6 bases). The length of the CDR3 is 19 residues. Germline CDR1 is LNHDA and CDR2 is SQIVND (reference sequence). The V and J ends lost 7 bases and 7 bases respectively, with 29 bases between them.

At least ten counts were recorded for this clonotype. This chain joins TRBV19 and TRBJ1-2, with TRBD1 as a possible D gene (5 bases). Germline V CDR1 and CDR2: LNHDA, SQIVND (reference sequence). Trimming took off 8 bases at V and 3 bases at J, with 10 bases between the two ends. The CDR3 consists of 12 residues. Here the CDR3 DNA reads TGTGCCAGTCAAGACAGTTACTATGGCTACACCTTC. Amino acids: CASQDSYYGYTF.

About this clonotype: No DNA is shown, since the ends of the CDR3 on it are uncertain; the CDR3 is the one TCRdb lists. The chain couples TRBV9 to TRBJ2-5. Germline CDR1 is SGDLS and CDR2 is YYNGEE. Inclusive of both ends, the CDR3 amounts to 15 amino acids. The CDR3 reads CASSHNLDTIYFEYF.

In DNA, the CDR3 is TGCAGTGCTAGAGGCAGCGCCGAGGGGGCGCAGTATTTT. Its translation is CSARGSAEGAQYF. The rearrangement joins TRBV20-1 to TRBJ2-3; the D gene is possibly TRBD1 (6 bases). This CDR3 is 13 amino acids long. Trimming shortened V by 1 base and J by 10 bases, and 15 bases separated the two germline ends. Germline loops: CDR1 DFQATT, CDR2 SNEGSKA (reference sequence).

Worth noting for this clonotype: The missing conserved phenylalanine or tryptophan at the end of this CDR3 makes a read error likely. It is unclear where the CDR3 begins or ends on the DNA, so no DNA is shown, and the CDR3 is as TCRdb lists it. The chain employs TRBV24-1 and TRBJ1-6. Germline V gene data show CDR1 as KGHDR and CDR2 as SFDVKD. The CDR3 is 16 residues long, ends included. The CDR3 protein is CATSVSFRDYEAVLRA.